The source of this T cell receptor (beta chain) is a study of shared clonotypes between healthy human individuals. The study's findings and limits: Blood was the sole source, and tissue repertoires probably differ.

The study drew its donors from healthy HIV-negative adults without recent acute infections or vaccinations. This clone has just one count. Antigen: not known. This CDR3 has 15 amino acids. V shed 6 bases, J shed 7 bases, and the junction held 10 bases outside the gene matches. Per germline, CDR1 SGHDN and CDR2 FVKESK. Assay runs were performed at deep level. The quantity of DNA used in unsorted PBMC replicate PCRs was approximately 300 ng, corresponding to 30,000 or so T cell genomes. Clones were sequenced by immunoSEQ multiplex PCR, and TCRdb holds only the in-frame ones, with some missing. This table holds 450,000 to 500,000 clones, approximately 82% found once.

The sequence was obtained from a middle-aged woman in good health. Some clones in this sample may be carry-over from other donors' samples. The sample comprised PBMCs. V is TRBV14 and J is TRBJ2-1; 9 bases match TRBD1. CDR3 protein: CASRKGQGRRNEQFF. The DNA for the CDR3 is TGTGCCAGCAGGAAGGGACAGGGCCGGAGAAATGAGCAGTTCTTC.